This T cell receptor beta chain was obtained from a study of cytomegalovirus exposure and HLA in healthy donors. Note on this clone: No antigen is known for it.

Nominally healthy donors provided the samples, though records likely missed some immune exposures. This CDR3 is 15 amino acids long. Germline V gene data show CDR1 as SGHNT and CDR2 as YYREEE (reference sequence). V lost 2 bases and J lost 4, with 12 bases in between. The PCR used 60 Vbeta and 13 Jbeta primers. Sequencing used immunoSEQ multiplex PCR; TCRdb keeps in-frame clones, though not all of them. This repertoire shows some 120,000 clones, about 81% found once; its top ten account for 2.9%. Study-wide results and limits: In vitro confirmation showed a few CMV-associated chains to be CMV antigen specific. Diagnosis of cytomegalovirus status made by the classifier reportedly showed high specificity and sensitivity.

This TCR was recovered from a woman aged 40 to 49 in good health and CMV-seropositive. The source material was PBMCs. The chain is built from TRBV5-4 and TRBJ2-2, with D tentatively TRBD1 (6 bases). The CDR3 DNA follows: TGTGCCAGCAGCTTTTCGACAGGCGGCACCGGGGAGCTGTTTTTT. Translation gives CASSFSTGGTGELFF.